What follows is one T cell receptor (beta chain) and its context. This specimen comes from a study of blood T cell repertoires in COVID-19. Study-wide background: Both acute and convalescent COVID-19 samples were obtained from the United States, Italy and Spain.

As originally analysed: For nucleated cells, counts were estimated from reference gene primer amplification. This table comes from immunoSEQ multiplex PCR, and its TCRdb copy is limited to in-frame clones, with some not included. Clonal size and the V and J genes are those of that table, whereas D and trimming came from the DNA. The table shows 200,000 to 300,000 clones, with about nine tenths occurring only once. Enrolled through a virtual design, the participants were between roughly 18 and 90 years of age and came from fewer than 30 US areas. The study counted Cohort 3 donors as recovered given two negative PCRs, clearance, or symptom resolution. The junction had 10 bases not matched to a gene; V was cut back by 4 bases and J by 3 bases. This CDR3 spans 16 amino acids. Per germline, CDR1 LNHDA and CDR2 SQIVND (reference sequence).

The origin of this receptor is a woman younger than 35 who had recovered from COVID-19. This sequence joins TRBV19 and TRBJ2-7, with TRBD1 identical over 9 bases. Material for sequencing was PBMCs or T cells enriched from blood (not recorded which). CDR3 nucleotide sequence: TGTGCCAGTAGTAGAGAAAGTGCGGACAGGGGCTACGAGCAGTACTTC. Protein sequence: CASSRESADRGYEQYF.